Sequencing of this T cell receptor (beta chain) was carried out in a study of long-term antiretroviral therapy in people with HIV. Study details: The earliest samples predate the 2015 immediate-ART recommendation by about a decade. General study findings and limits: Subsequent to ART, diversity was augmented yet persisted below that of transplant donor controls.

A v3.0 immunoSEQ assay was performed at survey level. The repertoire was sequenced with immunoSEQ multiplex PCR; TCRdb's copy has only in-frame clones and lacks some. The sample contains more than 35,000 clones, less than 90% of which appear only once. As to this clone: The target antigen is unknown.

CDR3 length: 15 residues. The germline gives CDR1 WSHSY, CDR2 SAAADI. With 6 bases clipped from V and 3 bases from J, the junction kept 9 bases outside the gene matches. The chain has TRBV10-2 and TRBJ2-7, with 9 bases identical to TRBD1. This receptor was identified in a woman younger than 35 with HIV. The source material was unsorted PBMCs, sampled just before starting antiretroviral therapy. The CDR3 DNA reads TGCGCCAGCAGGGCCGGGACAGGGTCATACTACGAGCAGTACTTC. It translates to CASRAGTGSYYEQYF.